The entry below describes one T cell receptor (beta chain). Its antigen remains unidentified. The data derive from a study of graft-versus-host responses after intestinal transplantation. For the study at large: Multivisceral, liver-intestinal, or isolated intestinal grafts went to recipients.

Study findings and constraints: Among circulating GvH clones, peak levels were associated with early post-transplant declines in HvG clones.

The method was immunoSEQ multiplex PCR; TCRdb's version includes in-frame clones alone and lacks a portion of them. This sample has around 45,000 clones; about 90% occur once, and the top ten carry 2% to 3%. Germline V gene data show CDR1 as SGHKS and CDR2 as YYEKEE (reference sequence). Trimming cost V 4 bases and J 6 bases, with 9 bases left between them. This CDR3 comprises 12 residues. The source was unstimulated CD4+ T cells sorted from spleen or lymph node cells, collected before transplant. The receptor's source is a human donor who was the organ donor for an intestinal transplant. The chain combines TRBV5-5 with TRBJ2-3; TRBD2 is a possible D gene (6 bases). CDR3: CASSPRGDTQYF. The CDR3, as DNA: TGTGCCAGCAGCCCCCGGGGGGATACGCAGTATTTT.